Below are 26 T cell receptor beta chains sequenced from a single sample in a study of OX40 agonist ivuxolimab in advanced cancers. Method: immunoSEQ multiplex PCR; TCRdb's copy keeps in-frame clones and lacks some. This sample has 100,000 to 150,000 clones, with about 90% found just once. Specimen: CD4+ or CD8+ T cells sorted from blood, collected in a trial of the OX40 agonist ivuxolimab. Receptors were obtained from an adult with an advanced solid tumor such as melanoma, head and neck, liver or kidney cancer.

This clone is a singleton in its sample. The rearrangement uses TRBV5-4 and TRBJ2-4; D is unresolved. CDR1 and CDR2 (germline): SGHNT, YYREEE (reference sequence). There are 17 residues in the CDR3. Trimming took 1 base from V and 1 from J, leaving 15 bases between them. The CDR3 is CASSLFGADGAKNIQYF. DNA for the CDR3: TGTGCCAGCAGCTTGTTCGGCGCAGATGGGGCCAAAAACATTCAGTACTTC.

The gene calls are TRBV9 and TRBJ1-1; possible D gene TRBD1, 6 bases. The CDR3 spans 16 residues. The V end lost 0 bases, the J end lost 0 bases, and 12 bases lay between the germline ends. Germline CDR1 is SGDLS and CDR2 is YYNGEE. CDR3 amino acids: CASSVGGGLMNTEAFF. The CDR3 region has the DNA TGTGCCAGCAGCGTAGGCGGGGGCCTGATGAACACTGAAGCTTTCTTT.

The chain joins TRBV30 to TRBJ1-5; 8 bases align to TRBD1. The V and J ends lost 4 bases and 4 bases, in that order; junction bases with no gene match: 6. Germline loops: CDR1 GTSNPN, CDR2 SVGIG (reference sequence). This CDR3 is 14 amino acids long. DNA of the CDR3: TGTGCCTGGACGTCTGGGACAGGAAATCAGCCCCAGCATTTT. Translating it yields CAWTSGTGNQPQHF. Drawing the rest from reference TRBV30 and TRBJ1-5, the complete variable domain is SQTIHQWPATLVQPVGSPLSLECTVEGTSNPNLYWYRQAAGRGLQLLFYSVGIGQISSEVPQNLSASRPQDRQFILSSKKLLLSDSGFYLCAWTSGTGNQPQHFGDGTRLSIL.

The chain carries TRBV7-2 and TRBJ1-5; perhaps TRBD1 as D (5 bases). CDR3 length: 14 residues. V dropped 5 bases and J dropped 6 bases, with 14 bases sitting between them. Germline lookup yields CDR1 SGHTA and CDR2 FQGNSA. The DNA of the CDR3 is TGTGCCAGCAGCCCCACGCCGGGACCTCAGCCCCAGCATTTT. Encoded protein: CASSPTPGPQPQHF.

Notes on this clone: A much larger clone lies a single base off, so this may be a read error. This CDR3 is also generated by other DNA sequences in the sample. This rearrangement joins TRBV9 to TRBJ2-5, with 9 bases identical to TRBD2. Germline-derived CDR1 and CDR2 are SGDLS and YYNGEE. V shed 4 bases and J 5 bases; nucleotides not matched to a gene: 15. This CDR3 spans 17 amino acids. CDR3 sequence (DNA): TGTGCCAGCAGCCCAGGCCAACTCGCGGGAGGGGGGGAGACCCAGTACTTC. This sequence encodes CASSPGQLAGGGETQYF.

V usage is TRBV19 and J usage is TRBJ2-4; D remains ambiguous. The ends were cut back, 1 base at V and 1 base at J, with 8 bases in the middle. Germline values: CDR1 LNHDA, CDR2 SQIVND (reference sequence). This CDR3 has 15 residues. In nucleotides, the CDR3 is TGTGCCAGTAGTATAGTTGCGATGGCCAAAAACATTCAGTACTTC. Protein: CASSIVAMAKNIQYF.

The chain links TRBV7-6 to TRBJ1-4; D not certain. The CDR3 sequence is 15 residues long. The V gene's germline CDR1 is SGHVS and CDR2 FNYEAQ. The germline V and J ends were trimmed by 2 bases and 5 bases, with 12 bases remaining between them. The CDR3 loop reads CASSLRHPGNEKLFF. The CDR3 coding sequence is TGTGCCAGCAGCTTAAGGCACCCGGGGAATGAAAAACTGTTTTTT.

V and J are TRBV2 and TRBJ1-2, with D perhaps matching TRBD1 (5 bases). CDR3 length: 13 residues. Germline V gene lookup returns CDR1 SNHLY and CDR2 FYNNEI. The V end lost 7 bases, the J end lost 6 bases, and 15 bases lay between the germline ends. CDR3 loop: CASNVMGGDGYTF. For the CDR3, the DNA is TGTGCCAGCAATGTGATGGGGGGGGATGGCTACACCTTC.

This clone was found once. This chain connects TRBV6-5 to TRBJ2-3; 8 positions match TRBD2. J was trimmed by 2 bases and V by 2 bases; bases with no gene match: 6. This CDR3 is built from 16 residues. Germline values: CDR1 MNHEY, CDR2 SVGAGI. The DNA for the CDR3 is TGTGCCAGCAGTTACCGGATAGCGGGGCACACAGATACGCAGTATTTT. It specifies CASSYRIAGHTDTQYF.

This rearrangement joins TRBV5-1 to TRBJ1-5; D ambiguous. V lost 0 bases to trimming and J lost 5 bases, with 9 bases between them. The CDR3 is 14 residues long. Per germline, CDR1 SGHRS and CDR2 YFSETQ. CDR3 nucleotide sequence: TGCGCCAGCAGCTTGGACAGACCCGATCAGCCCCAGCATTTT. This codes for CASSLDRPDQPQHF.

The chain is built from TRBV28 and TRBJ2-2; 13 positions match TRBD2. Losses at the gene ends were 7 bases for V and 4 bases for J; bases not matched to a gene: 9. Germline V gene lookup returns CDR1 MDHEN and CDR2 SYDVKM. The CDR3 loop spans 17 amino acids. Here the CDR3 DNA reads TGTGCCAGCACTCTGGCGGGACTAGCGGGACTCACCGGGGAGCTGTTTTTT. This encodes CASTLAGLAGLTGELFF.

The chain uses TRBV5-1 and TRBJ2-1; 15 positions agree with TRBD2. The germline V gene encodes CDR1 SGHRS and CDR2 YFSETQ. CDR3 size: 18 residues. J gave up 4 bases and V 0 bases, and 5 bases lay outside the gene matches. CDR3 protein: CASSLEWTSGRGYNEQFF. DNA of the CDR3: TGCGCCAGCAGCTTGGAGTGGACTAGCGGGAGGGGTTACAATGAGCAGTTCTTC.

The gene calls are TRBV9 and TRBJ2-7; weak D call: TRBD2 (5 bases). The CDR3 consists of 13 residues. Germline CDR1 is SGDLS and CDR2 is YYNGEE. Trimming stripped 4 bases from V and 4 bases from J, with 12 bases between. The CDR3 loop is CASSPRENYEQYF. DNA for the CDR3: TGTGCCAGCAGCCCCCGGGAAAATTACGAGCAGTACTTC.

Note on this clone: A junction boundary mismatches the germline segment, possibly from a read error. The rearrangement links TRBV18 to TRBJ1-1; possibly TRBD1 for D (6 bases). Germline CDR1 is KGHSH and CDR2 is LQKENI. This CDR3 has 14 residues. The CDR3 region is CASSQQGQITEAFF. CDR3 bases: TGTGCCAGTTCACAACAGGGTCAGATCACTGAAGCTTTCTTT.

The chain couples TRBV30 to TRBJ2-2; D might be TRBD2 (6 bases). CDR1 GTSNPN and CDR2 SVGIG come from the germline V gene (reference sequence). V was pared by 8 bases and J by 0 bases, with 13 bases between. CDR3 length equals 14 residues. The CDR3 DNA follows: TGTGCCGCCCTCCCGGGGGCGAACACCGGGGAGCTGTTTTTT. Protein product: CAALPGANTGELFF.

This chain uses TRBV6-5 with TRBJ1-2, with 11 bases lining up with TRBD1. This CDR3 comprises 15 residues. V lost 10 bases and J lost 4; bases outside the gene matches: 11. Germline V CDR1 and CDR2: MNHEY, SVGAGI. Written as DNA, the CDR3 is TGTGCCACAAGGACAGGGGGCTACCAGAGCTATGGCTACACCTTC. This encodes CATRTGGYQSYGYTF.

The chain recombines TRBV6-5 with TRBJ1-1; a possible D gene is TRBD1 (5 bases). The CDR3 loop spans 14 amino acids. Germline V gene sequence: CDR1 MNHEY, CDR2 SVGAGI. V gave up 2 bases and J gave up 3 bases, with 10 bases separating them. The CDR3 coding sequence is TGTGCCAGCAGTTACCTCGGGGGGGACACTGAAGCTTTCTTT. Its translation: CASSYLGGDTEAFF.

The V and J genes are TRBV7-8 and TRBJ1-6; perhaps TRBD1 as D (5 bases). CDR3 length: 17 amino acids. V was clipped by 2 bases and J by 9 bases, with 20 bases between them. Germline CDR1 reads SGHVS; CDR2 reads FQNEAQ. As DNA, the CDR3 is TGTGCCAGCAGCTTACCGCAGGGTAACAGTCGTGGTTCACCCCTCCACTTT. This sequence encodes CASSLPQGNSRGSPLHF.

The V call is TRBV7-2, the J call TRBJ2-5; 12 bases line up with TRBD2. There are 16 residues in the CDR3. Germline V lookup: CDR1 SGHTA, CDR2 FQGNSA. V lost 5 bases, J lost 1 base, and 5 bases stayed unmatched. DNA of the CDR3: TGTGCCAGCAGCCCGACTAGCGGGAGCTTCCAAGAGACCCAGTACTTC. Translating it yields CASSPTSGSFQETQYF.

The chain recombines TRBV6-5 with TRBJ2-7, with no clear D. Trimming cost V 6 bases and J 0 bases, with 12 bases left between them. CDR3 length: 14 residues. Germline V lookup: CDR1 MNHEY, CDR2 SVGAGI. The chain's CDR3 is CASRLQASSYEQYF. The CDR3 DNA follows: TGTGCCAGCAGATTGCAGGCAAGCTCCTACGAGCAGTACTTC.

The V gene is TRBV5-6, the J gene TRBJ2-7; 8 nucleotides align to TRBD1. The CDR3 consists of 13 residues. The J segment lost 7 bases and the V segment lost 4 bases, leaving 7 bases of the junction unmatched. Per germline, CDR1 SGHDT and CDR2 YYEEEE. The CDR3: CASSGTGELEQYF. Here the CDR3 DNA reads TGTGCCAGCAGCGGGACAGGAGAGCTAGAGCAGTACTTC.

This chain uses TRBV5-1 with TRBJ1-2; unclear D gene. In germline, CDR1 is SGHRS, CDR2 YFSETQ. The length of the CDR3 is 14 residues. V lost 9 bases and J 0 bases, leaving 15 bases between the germline ends. The CDR3 DNA follows: TGCGCCACCTCGGACGGTGCGGCTAACTATGGCTACACCTTC. Encoded protein: CATSDGAANYGYTF.

The sample holds one count of this clone. The chain is built from TRBV28 and TRBJ1-1, with a weak D call TRBD1 (6 bases). The CDR3 loop spans 15 amino acids. Germline lookup yields CDR1 MDHEN and CDR2 SYDVKM. Between the trimmed V and J ends, which lost 5 bases and 1 base, there was a span of 14 bases. CDR3 sequence reads: CASSAPGTTNTEAFF. The CDR3 DNA reads as TGTGCCAGCAGTGCCCCCGGGACAACGAACACTGAAGCTTTCTTT.

The V and J genes are TRBV6-5 and TRBJ2-7; 7 bases align to TRBD1. J gave up 3 bases and V 6 bases, and 2 bases lay outside the gene matches. The germline V gene has CDR1 MNHEY and CDR2 SVGAGI. The CDR3 is made up of 12 amino acids. CDR3 bases: TGTGCCAGCAGAGGGGACAGCTACGAGCAGTACTTC. It is translated as CASRGDSYEQYF.

The chain carries TRBV4-3 and TRBJ2-1, with 10 nucleotides matching TRBD2. This CDR3 is built from 19 residues. V was clipped by 0 bases and J by 10 bases; unmatched bases: 18. CDR1 LGHNA and CDR2 YSLEER come from the germline V gene. CDR3 sequence: CASSQDYIQGTSEFREQFF. CDR3 DNA: TGCGCCAGCAGCCAAGATTACATCCAGGGGACTAGCGAGTTTAGAGAGCAGTTCTTC.

The table lists this clone with a count of one. The chain joins TRBV23-1 to TRBJ2-5, with a tentative D call TRBD2 (6 bases). Judging by the DNA end, TRBJ2-7 fits better; the J call may be wrong. TRBV23-1 is sorted into the ORF group, with uncertain function. This CDR3 is built from 14 residues. CDR3 residues: CASSQSGGMYEQYF. The CDR3 region has the DNA TGCGCCAGCAGTCAATCGGGGGGAATGTACGAGCAGTACTTC.